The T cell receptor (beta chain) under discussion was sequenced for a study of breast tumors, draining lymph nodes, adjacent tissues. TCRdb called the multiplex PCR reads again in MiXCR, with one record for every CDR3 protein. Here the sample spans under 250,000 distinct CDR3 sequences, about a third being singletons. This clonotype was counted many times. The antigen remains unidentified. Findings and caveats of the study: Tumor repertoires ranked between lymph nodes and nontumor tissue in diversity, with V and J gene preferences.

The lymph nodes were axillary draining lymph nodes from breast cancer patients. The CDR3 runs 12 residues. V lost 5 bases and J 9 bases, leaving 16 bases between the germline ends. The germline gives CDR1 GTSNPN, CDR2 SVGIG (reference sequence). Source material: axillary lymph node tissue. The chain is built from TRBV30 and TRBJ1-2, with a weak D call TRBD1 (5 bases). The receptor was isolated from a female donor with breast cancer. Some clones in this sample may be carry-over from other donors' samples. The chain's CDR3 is CAWVLQGGSYTF. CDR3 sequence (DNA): TGTGCCTGGGTGTTGCAGGGCGGTAGCTACACCTTC. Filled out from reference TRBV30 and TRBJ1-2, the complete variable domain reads SQTIHQWPATLVQPVGSPLSLECTVEGTSNPNLYWYRQAAGRGLQLLFYSVGIGQISSEVPQNLSASRPQDRQFILSSKKLLLSDSGFYLCAWVLQGGSYTFGSGTRLTVV.